The 3 T cell receptor beta chains below all came from one sample that was sequenced in a study of OX40 agonist ivuxolimab in advanced cancers. Sequencing was performed with immunoSEQ multiplex PCR; in TCRdb, only in-frame clones are kept and a portion is missing. The table has more than 10,000 clones, around 83% seen once; the top ten hold roughly a fifth. Sequenced material: CD4+ or CD8+ T cells sorted from blood, taken in a trial of the OX40 agonist ivuxolimab. These TCRs come from an adult with an advanced solid tumor such as melanoma, head and neck, liver or kidney cancer.

This rearrangement joins TRBV7-6 to TRBJ2-3; possibly TRBD1 for D (6 bases). The CDR3 loop spans 14 amino acids. V was shortened by 0 bases and J by 3 bases, with 7 bases between the two germline ends. Germline lookup yields CDR1 SGHVS and CDR2 FNYEAQ. The CDR3 DNA sequence: TGTGCCAGCAGCTTAGCAGGGGGAACAGATACGCAGTATTTT. Its protein product is CASSLAGGTDTQYF.

The rearrangement joins TRBV27 to TRBJ1-2; D gene uncertain. The CDR3 is made up of 12 amino acids. V was pared by 6 bases and J by 6 bases, with 11 bases between. From germline, CDR1 is MNHEY and CDR2 SMNVEV (reference sequence). CDR3 protein: CASSPAGHGYTF. The CDR3 region has the DNA TGTGCCAGCAGCCCCGCCGGGCATGGCTACACCTTC.

The J gene is TRBJ1-2, the V gene TRBV4-2, with D unclear. Trimming removed 5 bases at V and 8 bases at J, with 15 bases between. The CDR3 runs 13 residues. Germline V gene data show CDR1 as LGHNA and CDR2 as YNFKEQ. The CDR3 sequence is CASSESREGGYTF. DNA of the CDR3: TGTGCCAGCAGCGAATCTCGGGAAGGCGGCTACACCTTC.